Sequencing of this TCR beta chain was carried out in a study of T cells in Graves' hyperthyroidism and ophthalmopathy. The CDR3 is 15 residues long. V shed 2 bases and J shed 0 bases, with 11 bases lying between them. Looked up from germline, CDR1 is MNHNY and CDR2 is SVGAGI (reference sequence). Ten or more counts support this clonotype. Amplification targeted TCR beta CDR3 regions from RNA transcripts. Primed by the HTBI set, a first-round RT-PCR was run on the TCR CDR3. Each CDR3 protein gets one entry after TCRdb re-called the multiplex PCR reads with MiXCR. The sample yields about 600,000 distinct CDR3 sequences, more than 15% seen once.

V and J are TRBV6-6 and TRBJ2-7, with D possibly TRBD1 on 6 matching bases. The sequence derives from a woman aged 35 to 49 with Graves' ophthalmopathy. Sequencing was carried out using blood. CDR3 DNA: TGTGCCAGCAGTTACCGACAGGTCACCTCCTACGAGCAGTACTTC. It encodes CASSYRQVTSYEQYF.